What follows are 25 T cell receptor beta chains derived from one specimen sequenced in a study of T cell repertoires in cytomegalovirus infection. MiXCR was run by TCRdb on the reads, yielding one entry per CDR3 protein. The sample records 150,000 to 160,000 distinct CDR3 sequences, about a quarter being singletons. Sequencing used PBMCs. The receptors shown here come from a human donor in good health (CMV status not recorded). Some clones in this sample may be carry-over from other donors' samples.

The rearrangement joins TRBV5-4 to TRBJ2-5; D is unclear. The CDR3 totals 15 residues. V was shortened by 3 bases and J by 2 bases, with 14 bases between the two germline ends. In germline, CDR1 is SGHNT, CDR2 YYREEE (reference sequence). The CDR3 loop reads CASSSDTKPQETQYF. CDR3 nucleotide sequence: TGTGCCAGCAGCTCTGACACCAAACCACAAGAGACCCAGTACTTC.

This chain links TRBV25-1 with TRBJ2-1; 8 positions agree with TRBD1. The CDR3 covers 16 residues. J was trimmed by 8 bases and V by 3 bases; bases with no gene match: 12. Germline V gene sequence: CDR1 MGHDK, CDR2 SYGVNS. CDR3 protein: CASSDPGRTGTDEQFF. The CDR3 DNA reads as TGTGCCAGCAGTGATCCCGGCCGGACAGGGACAGATGAGCAGTTCTTC.

This clonotype was detected ten times or more. The rearrangement links TRBV18 to TRBJ2-3; 7 positions match TRBD2. Per germline, CDR1 KGHSH and CDR2 LQKENI. V gave up 1 base and J gave up 4 bases; unmatched junction bases: 2. This CDR3 spans 14 amino acids. CDR3 nucleotides: TGTGCCAGCTCACCACGCGGGGGTGCAGATACGCAGTATTTT. Translating gives CASSPRGGADTQYF.

The V gene is TRBV7-8, the J gene TRBJ2-3, with D possibly being TRBD2 (7 bases). The V and J ends lost 5 bases and 9 bases respectively, with 18 bases between them. The CDR3 has 14 residues. The germline V gene has CDR1 SGHVS and CDR2 FQNEAQ. The CDR3 region is CASSALGGDGTQYF. CDR3 bases: TGTGCCAGCAGCGCCTTAGGGGGGGACGGGACGCAGTATTTT.

This chain links TRBV7-2 with TRBJ2-2; D may be TRBD1 (6 bases). Trimming left V 5 bases short and J 6 bases short, with 16 bases between. Per germline, CDR1 SGHTA and CDR2 FQGNSA. The CDR3 is made up of 15 amino acids. The CDR3 is CASSLTTDSPGELFF. CDR3 DNA sequence: TGTGCCAGCAGCCTCACTACGGACAGCCCCGGGGAGCTGTTTTTT.

This chain uses TRBV7-3 with TRBJ2-5, with D perhaps TRBD1 or TRBD2 (6 bases each). The CDR3 runs 13 residues. The V and J ends lost 5 bases and 5 bases respectively, with 12 bases between them. Germline loops: CDR1 SGHTA, CDR2 FQGTGA. CDR3 loop: CASSKGGFETQYF. CDR3 bases: TGTGCCAGCAGCAAGGGGGGTTTTGAGACCCAGTACTTC.

The rearrangement joins TRBV12-3 or TRBV12-4 to TRBJ1-5; D gene unclear. The V and J ends lost 5 bases and 0 bases respectively, with 8 bases between them. The CDR3 is made up of 14 amino acids. CDR3 sequence reads: CASSRRDSNQPQHF. CDR3 DNA: TGTGCCAGCAGTCGGAGGGATAGCAATCAGCCCCAGCATTTT.

This clonotype was counted between two and nine times. The chain has TRBV10-3 and TRBJ2-7; D is uncertain. CDR1 is ENHRY and CDR2 is SYGVKD in the germline V gene. Between the trimmed V and J ends, which lost 3 bases and 5 bases, there was a span of 14 bases. This CDR3 is 14 amino acids long. Here the CDR3 DNA reads TGTGCCATCAGTGAATCCTCCCCCAAGGACGAGCAGTACTTC. It translates to CAISESSPKDEQYF.

Here the CDR3 DNA reads TGTGCCAGCACAAGGGGGACTGAGAGTTACGAGCAGTACTTC. Its protein is CASTRGTESYEQYF. The chain carries TRBV9 and TRBJ2-7; D may correspond to TRBD1 or TRBD2 (6 bases each). The CDR3 sequence is 14 residues long. Germline V CDR1 and CDR2: SGDLS, YYNGEE. Trimming stripped 6 bases from V and 4 bases from J, with 17 bases between.

This clonotype came up a few times. The chain couples TRBV14 to TRBJ2-1; tentative D call: TRBD1 (7 bases). The germline CDR1 and CDR2 sequences are SGHDN and FVKESK. Trimming cost V 7 bases and J 0 bases, with 10 bases left between them. CDR3 length: 14 amino acids. The CDR3 sequence is CASNQGGSYNEQFF. The CDR3 DNA reads TGTGCCAGCAACCAGGGGGGCTCCTACAATGAGCAGTTCTTC.

This clonotype was counted at least ten times. This chain joins TRBV7-2 and TRBJ2-5; 9 bases map to TRBD1. This CDR3 spans 13 amino acids. V shed 5 bases and J 5 bases; nucleotides not matched to a gene: 3. CDR1 is SGHTA, CDR2 FQGNSA, per germline. The CDR3 bases are TGTGCCAGCAGCCGGGACAGGGTGGAGACCCAGTACTTC. Amino acids: CASSRDRVETQYF. Looking up the rest from reference TRBV7-2 and TRBJ2-5 gives the full variable domain: GAGVSQSPSNKVTEKGKDVELRCDPISGHTALYWYRQSLGQGLEFLIYFQGNSAPDKSGLPSDRFSAERTGGSVSTLTIQRTQQEDSAVYLCASSRDRVETQYFGPGTRLLVL.

This clonotype was counted only a few times. V and J are TRBV9 and TRBJ2-1, with D possibly matching TRBD2 (6 bases). The CDR3 runs to 15 residues. CDR1 SGDLS and CDR2 YYNGEE come from the germline V gene. V was clipped by 0 bases and J by 8 bases, with 15 bases between them. CDR3 coding DNA: TGTGCCAGCAGCGTAGAGCAGGTAGCGGTCCATGAGCAGTTCTTC. Amino acid sequence: CASSVEQVAVHEQFF.

V usage is TRBV6-1 and J usage is TRBJ2-5; 7 bases map to TRBD1. Germline V gene data show CDR1 as MNHNS and CDR2 as SASEGT. V trimming: 10 bases; J trimming: 2 bases; junction bases outside the gene matches: 7. The CDR3 loop spans 13 amino acids. CDR3 residues: CATRGDRQETQYF. The CDR3 DNA reads as TGTGCCACCAGAGGGGACAGACAAGAGACCCAGTACTTC.

In this sample, this clonotype turned up a few times. This chain connects TRBV9 to TRBJ2-1, with D unresolved. Trimming cost V 0 bases and J 8 bases, with 9 bases left between them. Germline V gene data show CDR1 as SGDLS and CDR2 as YYNGEE. The CDR3 runs 13 residues. The CDR3 DNA is TGTGCCAGCAGCGTAGCTGAGAGGCATGAGCAGTTCTTC. Translation gives CASSVAERHEQFF.

Ten or more counts support this clonotype. V and J are TRBV7-3 and TRBJ2-2, with 7 bases fitting TRBD1. V lost 5 bases, J lost 4 bases, and 7 bases stayed unmatched. This CDR3 comprises 15 residues. From germline, CDR1 is SGHTA and CDR2 FQGTGA. CDR3 sequence (DNA): TGTGCCAGCAGCCCAACCGGACAGGCCACCGGGGAGCTGTTTTTT. Its translation is CASSPTGQATGELFF.

The rearrangement uses TRBV11-3 and TRBJ2-7; 9 bases agree with TRBD1. This CDR3 region has 14 residues. Germline CDR1 SGHNT, CDR2 YENEEA. With 5 bases clipped from V and 5 bases from J, the junction kept 7 bases outside the gene matches. In DNA form, the CDR3 reads TGTGCCAGCAGCGTAACCGGGACAGGGAACGAGCAGTACTTC. Protein product: CASSVTGTGNEQYF. The full variable domain, rest sourced from reference TRBV11-3 and TRBJ2-7, is EAGVVQSPRYKIIEKKQPVAFWCNPISGHNTLYWYLQNLGQGPELLIRYENEEAVDDSQLPKDRFSAERLKGVDSTLKIQPAELGDSAVYLCASSVTGTGNEQYFGPGTRLTVT.

The gene calls are TRBV7-3 and TRBJ2-2, with 8 bases lining up with TRBD1. The germline V gene encodes CDR1 SGHTA and CDR2 FQGTGA. V gave up 1 base and J gave up 3 bases; unmatched junction bases: 4. CDR3 size: 16 residues. CDR3 protein: CASSLRGTGDTGELFF. CDR3 sequence (DNA): TGTGCCAGCAGCTTAAGGGGGACAGGAGACACCGGGGAGCTGTTTTTT.

This clonotype has only a few counts. This chain links TRBV10-3 with TRBJ1-2; D is unclear. Germline CDR1 is ENHRY and CDR2 is SYGVKD. The CDR3 length is 15 residues. Trimming took 0 bases from V and 2 from J, leaving 10 bases between them. CDR3 residues: CAISESDGFNYGYTF. The CDR3 DNA reads TGTGCCATCAGTGAGTCGGACGGTTTCAACTATGGCTACACCTTC.

The CDR3 nucleotides are TGCAGTGCTAAAGGACAGGGGGCACATAATTCACCCCTCCACTTT. The encoded protein is CSAKGQGAHNSPLHF. The chain joins TRBV20-1 to TRBJ1-6, with 11 bases fitting TRBD1. This CDR3 region has 15 residues. Germline loops: CDR1 DFQATT, CDR2 SNEGSKA (reference sequence). V lost 4 bases, J lost 5 bases, and 4 bases stayed unmatched.

The table lists this clonotype with many counts. The chain carries TRBV12-3 or TRBV12-4 and TRBJ2-3, with D perhaps assigned TRBD1 or TRBD2 (6 bases each). The CDR3 spans 15 residues. The V and J ends lost 7 bases and 0 bases respectively, with 14 bases between them. The CDR3 sequence: CASTSWGASTDTQYF. CDR3 coding DNA: TGTGCCAGCACCTCTTGGGGGGCGAGCACAGATACGCAGTATTTT.

This clonotype showed up just a few times. The genes are TRBV19 and TRBJ2-2; TRBD1 aligns across 10 bases. The germline V gene has CDR1 LNHDA and CDR2 SQIVND (reference sequence). With 5 bases clipped from V and 6 bases from J, the junction kept 6 bases outside the gene matches. This CDR3 contains 15 residues. As DNA, the CDR3 is TGTGCCAGTAGTCCTAGGACAGGGGGGGCCGGGGAGCTGTTTTTT. Its protein is CASSPRTGGAGELFF.

V gene TRBV10-3 combines with J gene TRBJ2-5; 12 positions agree with TRBD2. Germline V CDR1 and CDR2: ENHRY, SYGVKD. After removal of 3 bases from V and 5 bases from J, the junction contained 4 bases not matched to a gene. This CDR3 has 15 residues. CDR3 amino acids: CAISDPSGGAETQYF. The CDR3, as DNA: TGTGCCATCAGTGACCCTAGCGGGGGGGCTGAGACCCAGTACTTC.

This clonotype was seen only a few times. This chain uses TRBV7-9 with TRBJ2-1; D ambiguous. Germline V gene lookup returns CDR1 SEHNR and CDR2 FQNEAQ (reference sequence). Between the trimmed V and J ends, which lost 6 bases and 5 bases, there was a span of 11 bases. CDR3 size: 13 residues. In nucleotides, the CDR3 is TGTGCCAGCAGTTACTCCCTTGACAATGAGCAGTTCTTC. Its protein product is CASSYSLDNEQFF.

V is TRBV28 and J is TRBJ1-1, with TRBD1 matching 8 bases. V trimming: 3 bases; J trimming: 1 base; junction bases outside the gene matches: 4. The germline gives CDR1 MDHEN, CDR2 SYDVKM. CDR3 length: 15 amino acids. The CDR3 bases are TGTGCCAGCAGTTTCGGACAGGGACGGAACACTGAAGCTTTCTTT. Translated, it gives CASSFGQGRNTEAFF.

V usage is TRBV6-2 or TRBV6-3 and J usage is TRBJ2-1; weak D call: TRBD2 (5 bases). Germline CDR1 MNHEY, CDR2 SVGEGT. The CDR3 runs 15 residues. Between the trimmed V and J ends, which lost 7 bases and 0 bases, there was a span of 13 bases. Written as DNA, the CDR3 is TGTGCCAGCACGCAAACTAGGAGCTCCTACAATGAGCAGTTCTTC. This codes for CASTQTRSSYNEQFF.